This T cell receptor (beta chain) was recovered during a study of cytomegalovirus exposure and HLA in healthy donors. Primers included in the PCR were 60 Vbeta and 13 Jbeta primers. Using immunoSEQ multiplex PCR, the repertoire was profiled, and TCRdb retains in-frame clones only, with some absent. In the table there are under 35,000 clones, 60% to 80% of which are singletons. The CDR3 is 14 amino acids. V was clipped by 2 bases and J by 6 bases, with 11 bases between them. Per germline, CDR1 MNHNY and CDR2 SVGAGI (reference sequence). This TCR came from a male donor in good health and CMV-seropositive. Sequencing was performed on PBMCs. The genes are TRBV6-6 and TRBJ1-5; TRBD1 is a possible D gene (6 bases). The DNA for the CDR3 is TGTGCCAGCAGTTACCCAGGGGCCACTCAGCCCCAGCATTTT. Residues: CASSYPGATQPQHF.